The source of this T cell receptor (beta chain) is a study of blood T cell repertoires in COVID-19. Study-level information: Both acute and convalescent COVID-19 samples were obtained from the United States, Italy and Spain. In each case, the material was cDNA or gDNA derived from T cells, B-cell-depleted T cells, or PBMCs.

This CDR3 has 15 amino acids. The V gene's germline CDR1 is MNHEY and CDR2 SMNVEV (reference sequence). V lost 3 bases and J 8 bases, leaving 19 bases between the germline ends. In the original workflow: Cell counts per sample came from amplifying reference gene primers. Only in-frame clones appear in the TCRdb table, and some are missing; sequencing was by immunoSEQ multiplex PCR. V and J calls and clone size follow that table, whereas D and trimming were derived from the DNA. The data contain about 150,000 clones, 84% of them singletons. The sequence came from a woman in her forties or fifties with acute or convalescent COVID-19. V and J are TRBV27 and TRBJ1-2, with no clear D. The sequencing input was peripheral blood. The CDR3 DNA sequence: TGTGCCAGCAGTTTTGACGGAGGAATGGTGGGCGGCTACACCTTC. Encoded protein: CASSFDGGMVGGYTF.